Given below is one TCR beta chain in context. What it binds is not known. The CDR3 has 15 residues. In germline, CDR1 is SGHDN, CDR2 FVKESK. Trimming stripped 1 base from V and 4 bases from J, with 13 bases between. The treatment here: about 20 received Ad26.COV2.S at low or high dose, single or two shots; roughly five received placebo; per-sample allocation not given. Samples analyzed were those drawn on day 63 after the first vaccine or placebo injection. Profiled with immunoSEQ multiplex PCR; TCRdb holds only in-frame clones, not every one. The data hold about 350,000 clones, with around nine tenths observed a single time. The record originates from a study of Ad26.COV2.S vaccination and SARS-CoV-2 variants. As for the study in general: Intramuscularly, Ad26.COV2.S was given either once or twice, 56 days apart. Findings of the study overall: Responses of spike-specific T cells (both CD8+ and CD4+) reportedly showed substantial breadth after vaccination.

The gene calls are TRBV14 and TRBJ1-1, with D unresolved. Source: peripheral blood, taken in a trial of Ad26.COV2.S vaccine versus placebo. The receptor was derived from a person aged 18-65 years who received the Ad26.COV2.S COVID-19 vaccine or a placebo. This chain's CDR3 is CASSQVVGVTTEAFF. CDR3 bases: TGTGCCAGCAGCCAAGTGGTTGGGGTTACCACTGAAGCTTTCTTT.